What follows are 3 T cell receptor beta chains derived from one specimen sequenced in a study of cytomegalovirus exposure and HLA in healthy donors. Measured with immunoSEQ multiplex PCR; TCRdb has only the in-frame clones, and not every one. The sample shows 280,000 or so clones, approximately 90% of them seen only once. Sequenced sample: PBMCs. These receptors were obtained from a woman between 18 and 29 years old in good health and CMV-seronegative.

With respect to this clone: Other DNA sequences of this sample code for an identical CDR3. The genes are TRBV19 and TRBJ1-5; 12 nucleotides align to TRBD1. This CDR3 spans 16 amino acids. CDR1 is LNHDA, CDR2 SQIVND, per germline (reference sequence). V shed 3 bases, J shed 6 bases, and the junction held 6 bases outside the gene matches. The CDR3 sequence is CASSIPGQGARQPQHF. The CDR3 nucleotides are TGTGCCAGTAGTATCCCGGGACAGGGGGCGCGTCAGCCCCAGCATTTT.

V usage is TRBV5-8 and J usage is TRBJ1-2; 8 nucleotides align to TRBD1. V shed 10 bases, J shed 7 bases, and the junction held 12 bases outside the gene matches. In germline, CDR1 is SGHTS, CDR2 YDEGEE. The CDR3 is made up of 13 amino acids. The CDR3 nucleotides read TGTGCCGAAGAAATCGGACAGGGCCTTGGCTACACCTTC. Its protein is CAEEIGQGLGYTF.

This clone was picked up many times. The chain uses TRBV27 and TRBJ1-5; D call uncertain. The V end lost 4 bases, the J end lost 7 bases, and 8 bases lay between the germline ends. The CDR3 length is 12 residues. The V gene's germline CDR1 is MNHEY and CDR2 SMNVEV (reference sequence). The CDR3 bases are TGTGCCAGCAGTTATTCGGGGCAGCCCCAGCATTTT. This translates into CASSYSGQPQHF.